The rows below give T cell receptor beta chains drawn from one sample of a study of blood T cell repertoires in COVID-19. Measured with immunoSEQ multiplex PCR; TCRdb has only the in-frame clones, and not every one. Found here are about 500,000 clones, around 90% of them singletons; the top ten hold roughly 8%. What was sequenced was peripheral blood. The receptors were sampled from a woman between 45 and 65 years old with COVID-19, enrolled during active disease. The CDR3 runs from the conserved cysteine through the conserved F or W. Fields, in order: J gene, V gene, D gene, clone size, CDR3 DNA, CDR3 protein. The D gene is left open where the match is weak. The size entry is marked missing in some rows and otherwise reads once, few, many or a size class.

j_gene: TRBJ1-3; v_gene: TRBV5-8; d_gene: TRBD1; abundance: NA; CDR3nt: TGTGCCAGCAGCTCCCGGGACAGGGGGAACACCATATATTTT; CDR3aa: CASSSRDRGNTIYF
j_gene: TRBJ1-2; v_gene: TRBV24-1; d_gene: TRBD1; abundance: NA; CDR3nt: TGTGCCACCAGTGGGGACAGGGGCTATGGCTACACCTTC; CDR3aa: CATSGDRGYGYTF
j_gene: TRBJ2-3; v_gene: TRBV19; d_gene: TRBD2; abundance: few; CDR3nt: TGTGCCAGTAGTACCGGACTAGCGGGGTTCACAGATACGCAGTATTTT; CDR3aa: CASSTGLAGFTDTQYF
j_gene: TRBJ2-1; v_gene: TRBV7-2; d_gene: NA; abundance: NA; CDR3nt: TGTGCCAGCAGCCCCCTGAGGGGGGGCTACAATGAGCAGTTCTTC; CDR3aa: CASSPLRGGYNEQFF
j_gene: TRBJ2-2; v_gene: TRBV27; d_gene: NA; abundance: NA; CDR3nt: TGTGCCAGCACCAGCCTTAGTAGCACAGGTGGCGGGGAGCTGTTTTTT; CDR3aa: CASTSLSSTGGGELFF
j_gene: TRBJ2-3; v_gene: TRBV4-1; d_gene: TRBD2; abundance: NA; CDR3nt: TGCGCCAGCAGCCTAGCGGGGGGGGGCACAGATACGCAGTATTTT; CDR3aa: CASSLAGGGTDTQYF
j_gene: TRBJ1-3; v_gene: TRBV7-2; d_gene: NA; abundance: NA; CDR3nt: TGTGCCAGCAGCTTAGGTCCACAGGGCGGAAACACCATATATTTT; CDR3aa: CASSLGPQGGNTIYF
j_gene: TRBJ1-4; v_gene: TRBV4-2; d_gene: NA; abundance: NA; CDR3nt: TGTGCCAGCAGCCAAGCGCCAGGCAGTGATGAAAAACTGTTTTTT; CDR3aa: CASSQAPGSDEKLFF
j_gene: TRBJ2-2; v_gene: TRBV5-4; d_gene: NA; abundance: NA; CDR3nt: TGTGCCAGCAGCCCCGGGGGACTGGACGGGGAGCTGTTTTTT; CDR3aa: CASSPGGLDGELFF
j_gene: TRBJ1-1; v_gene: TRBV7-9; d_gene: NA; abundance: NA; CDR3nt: TGTGCCAGCAGCTTTTCTTTCACTGAAGCTTTCTTT; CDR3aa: CASSFSFTEAFF
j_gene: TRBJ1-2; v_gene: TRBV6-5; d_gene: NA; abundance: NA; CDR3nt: TGTGCCAGCAGTATACAGGATTCTTATGGCTACACCTTC; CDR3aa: CASSIQDSYGYTF
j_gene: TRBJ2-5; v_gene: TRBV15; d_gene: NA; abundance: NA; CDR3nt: TGTGCCACCAGCAGAGGACGAGGAGAGACCCAGTACTTC; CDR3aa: CATSRGRGETQYF
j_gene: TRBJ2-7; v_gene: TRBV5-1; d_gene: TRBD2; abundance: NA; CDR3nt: TGCGCCAGCAGCTTGGCCGGCGGGGGCTACGAGCAGTACTTC; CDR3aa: CASSLAGGGYEQYF
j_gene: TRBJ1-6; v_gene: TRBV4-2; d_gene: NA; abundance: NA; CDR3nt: TGTGCCAGCAGCCAACAGGGCCCAAATTCACCCCTCCACTTT; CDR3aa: CASSQQGPNSPLHF
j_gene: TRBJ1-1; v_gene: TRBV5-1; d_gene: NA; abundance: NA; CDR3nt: TGCGCCAGCAGCCCCCAGTCTAAGGGGACTGAAGCTTTCTTT; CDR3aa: CASSPQSKGTEAFF
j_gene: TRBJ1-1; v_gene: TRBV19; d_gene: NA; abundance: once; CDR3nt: TGTGCCAGTAGTATAGAGAGCACAGCGGACACTGAAGCTTTCTTT; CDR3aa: CASSIESTADTEAFF
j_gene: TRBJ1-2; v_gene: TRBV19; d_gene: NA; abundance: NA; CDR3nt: TGTGCCAGTAGTTTGTCCCCTGGGCGACTAGTATCTGGCTACACCTTC; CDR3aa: CASSLSPGRLVSGYTF
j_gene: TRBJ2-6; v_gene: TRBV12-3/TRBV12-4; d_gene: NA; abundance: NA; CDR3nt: TGTGCCAGCAGTTCAGGGGAGTTCCTGACTTTC; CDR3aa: CASSSGEFLTF
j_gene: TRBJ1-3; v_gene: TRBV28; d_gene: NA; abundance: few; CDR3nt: TGTGCCAGCAGTCCCCCGGGGGGAAACACCATATATTTT; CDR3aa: CASSPPGGNTIYF
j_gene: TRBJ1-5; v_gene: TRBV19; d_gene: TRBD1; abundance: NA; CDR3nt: TGTGCCAGTAGCTTGACAGGGGGCGGACGTCAGCCCCAGCATTTT; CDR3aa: CASSLTGGGRQPQHF
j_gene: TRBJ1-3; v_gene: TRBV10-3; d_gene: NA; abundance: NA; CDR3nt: TGTGCCATCATACCCGGGAATGGAAACACCATATATTTT; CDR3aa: CAIIPGNGNTIYF
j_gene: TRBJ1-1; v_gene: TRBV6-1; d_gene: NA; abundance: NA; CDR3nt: TGTGCCAGCAGTGAAGGGGACACCTACCGCACTGAAGCTTTCTTT; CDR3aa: CASSEGDTYRTEAFF
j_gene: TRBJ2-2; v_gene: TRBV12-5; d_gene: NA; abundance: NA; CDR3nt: TGTGCTAGTGGTTTTTACCAACGTCCAGGGGCCGAGCTGTTTTTT; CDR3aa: CASGFYQRPGAELFF
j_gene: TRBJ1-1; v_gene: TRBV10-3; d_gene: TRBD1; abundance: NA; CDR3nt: TGTGCCATCGGTCGAACAGGGGGCACTGAAGCTTTCTTT; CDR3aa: CAIGRTGGTEAFF
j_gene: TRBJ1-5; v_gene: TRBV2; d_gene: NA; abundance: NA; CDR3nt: TGTGCCAGCAGTGAAGCACGTCCGGGTCATCAGCCCCAGCATTTT; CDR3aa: CASSEARPGHQPQHF
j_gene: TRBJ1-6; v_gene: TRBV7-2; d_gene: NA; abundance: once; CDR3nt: TGTGCCAGCAGCTTACTTTCCAGGAATGATTCACCCCTCCACTTT; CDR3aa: CASSLLSRNDSPLHF
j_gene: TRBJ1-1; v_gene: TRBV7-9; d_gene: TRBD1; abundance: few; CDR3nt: TGTGCCAGCAGCTTGGACAGGGCGTCCGCTTTCTTT; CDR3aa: CASSLDRASAFF
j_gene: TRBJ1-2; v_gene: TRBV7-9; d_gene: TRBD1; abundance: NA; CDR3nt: TGTGCCAGCAGCTTAGCGCCGGACAGGGGGGTCGGCTACACCTTC; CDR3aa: CASSLAPDRGVGYTF
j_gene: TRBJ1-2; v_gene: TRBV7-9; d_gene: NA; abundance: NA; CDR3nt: TGTGCCAGCAGTTCTGACGCCCCGGACGTTGGCGGGGGCTACACCTTC; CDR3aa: CASSSDAPDVGGGYTF
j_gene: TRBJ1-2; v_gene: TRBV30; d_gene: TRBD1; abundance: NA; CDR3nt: TGTGCCTGGAGTCCCGACAGGGGGGGAAGCTACACCTTC; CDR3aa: CAWSPDRGGSYTF
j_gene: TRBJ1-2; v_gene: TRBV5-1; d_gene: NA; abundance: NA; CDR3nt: TGCGCCAGCAGCTTGGGGTCGGACAGTGGCTATGGCTACACCTTC; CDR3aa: CASSLGSDSGYGYTF
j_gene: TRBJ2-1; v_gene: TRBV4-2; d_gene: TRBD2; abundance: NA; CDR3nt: TGTGCCAGCAGCCCCGGGACTAGCGGGGGGGGGAATGAGCAGTTCTTC; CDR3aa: CASSPGTSGGGNEQFF
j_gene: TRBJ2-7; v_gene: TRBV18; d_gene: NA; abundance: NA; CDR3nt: TGTGCCAGCTCACCCAGATCTAAGGGCGGGGACTACGAGCAGTACTTC; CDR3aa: CASSPRSKGGDYEQYF
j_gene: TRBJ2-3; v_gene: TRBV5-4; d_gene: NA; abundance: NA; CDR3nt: TGTGCCAGCAGCTCCCGACAGTCAGATACGCAGTATTTT; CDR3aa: CASSSRQSDTQYF
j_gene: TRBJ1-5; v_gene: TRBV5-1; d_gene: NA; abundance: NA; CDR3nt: TGCGCCAGCAGCCCTGGTGGGGGCAGGGATCAGCCCCAGCATTTT; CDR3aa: CASSPGGGRDQPQHF
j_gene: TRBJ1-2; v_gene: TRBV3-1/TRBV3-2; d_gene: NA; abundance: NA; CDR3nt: TGTGCCAGCAGCCAGGGAGATCGTTATAGGGCCGGAGGCTACACCTTC; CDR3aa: CASSQGDRYRAGGYTF
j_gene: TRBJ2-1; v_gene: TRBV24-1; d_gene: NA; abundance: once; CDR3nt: TGTGCCACCAGTGAGGAATTTGGGGCAGGGTACAATGAGCAGTTCTTC; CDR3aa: CATSEEFGAGYNEQFF
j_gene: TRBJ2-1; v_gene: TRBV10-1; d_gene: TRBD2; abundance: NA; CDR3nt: TGCGCCAGCAGTAAACAGCGGGGAGACAATGAGCAGTTCTTC; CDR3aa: CASSKQRGDNEQFF
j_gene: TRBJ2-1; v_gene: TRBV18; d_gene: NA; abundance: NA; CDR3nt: TGTGCCAGCTCACCTAACGGGGACAATGAGCAGTTCTTC; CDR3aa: CASSPNGDNEQFF
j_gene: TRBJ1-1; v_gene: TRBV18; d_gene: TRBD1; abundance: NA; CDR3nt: TGTGCCAGCTCACTACGACAGGGACAGGGCACTGAAGCTTTCTTT; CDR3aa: CASSLRQGQGTEAFF
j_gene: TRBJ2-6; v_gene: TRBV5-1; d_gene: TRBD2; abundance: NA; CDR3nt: TGCGCCAGCAGCTTAAATAGCGGGGTAACCTTCTCTGGGGCCAACGTCCTGACTTTC; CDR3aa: CASSLNSGVTFSGANVLTF
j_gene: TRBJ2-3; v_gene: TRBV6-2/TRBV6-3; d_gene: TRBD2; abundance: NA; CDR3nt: TGTGCCAGCAGCCGATTTACTAGCGGGGGGACAGATACGCAGTATTTT; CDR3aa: CASSRFTSGGTDTQYF
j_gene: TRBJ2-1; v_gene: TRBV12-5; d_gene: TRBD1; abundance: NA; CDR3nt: TGTGCTAGTGGTTCGGGACAGGGTAGAATAGGGGAGCAGTTCTTC; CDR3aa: CASGSGQGRIGEQFF
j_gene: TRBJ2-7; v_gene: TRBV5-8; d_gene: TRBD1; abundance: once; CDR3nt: TGTGCCAGCAGCCTACGGGACAGAGTCTACGAGCAGTACTTC; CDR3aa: CASSLRDRVYEQYF
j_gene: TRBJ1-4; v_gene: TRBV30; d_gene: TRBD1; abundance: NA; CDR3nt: TGTGCCTACAAGACAGGGCGAGGAAAACTGTTTTTT; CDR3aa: CAYKTGRGKLFF
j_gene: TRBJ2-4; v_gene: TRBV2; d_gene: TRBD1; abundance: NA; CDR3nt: TGTGCCAGCAGTGAAGAAGGGGGCGTCAAAAACATTCAGTACTTC; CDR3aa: CASSEEGGVKNIQYF
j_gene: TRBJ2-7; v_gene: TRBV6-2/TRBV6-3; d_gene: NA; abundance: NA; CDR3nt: TGTGCCAGCAGTTACCAGGGGACCTACGAGCAGTACTTC; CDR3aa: CASSYQGTYEQYF
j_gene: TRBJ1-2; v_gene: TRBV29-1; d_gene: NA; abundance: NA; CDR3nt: TGCAGCGTTGAAGGCAGGGATAGGTACTATGGCTACACCTTC; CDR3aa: CSVEGRDRYYGYTF
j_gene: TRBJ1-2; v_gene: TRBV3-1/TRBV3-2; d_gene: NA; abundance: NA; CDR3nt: TGTGCCAGCAGCCAGGGGGGAACAGAAAACTATGGCTACACCTTC; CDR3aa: CASSQGGTENYGYTF
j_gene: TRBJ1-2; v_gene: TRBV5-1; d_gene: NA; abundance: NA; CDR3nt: TGCGCCAGCACTGAGGGCGGCTCGAGCTATGGCTACACCTTC; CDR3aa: CASTEGGSSYGYTF
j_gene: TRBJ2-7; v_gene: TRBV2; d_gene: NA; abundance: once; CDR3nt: TGTGCCAGCAGTGGGCCACTCCAGGATCATCTGTACTTC; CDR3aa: CASSGPLQDHLYF
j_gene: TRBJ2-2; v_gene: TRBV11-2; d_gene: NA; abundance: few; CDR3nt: TGTGCCAGCAGCCCCCAAGGGGTGGGCACCGGGGAGCTGTTTTTT; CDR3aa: CASSPQGVGTGELFF
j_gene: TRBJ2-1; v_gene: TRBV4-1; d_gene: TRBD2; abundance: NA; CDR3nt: TGCGCCAGCAGCTTACAGCGGGGGGGTCTCAGTGAGCAGTTCTTC; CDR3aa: CASSLQRGGLSEQFF
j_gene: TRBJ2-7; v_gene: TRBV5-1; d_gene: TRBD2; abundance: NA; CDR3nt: TGCGCCAGCAGCTTGGTGAGCCACCGGGCGGGGGGAGCCTACGAGCAGTACTTC; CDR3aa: CASSLVSHRAGGAYEQYF